This TCR beta chain was sequenced for a study of blood T cell repertoires in COVID-19 (TCRdb year 2020). Concerning the study at large: Collaborator samples came from the United States, Italy and Spain and covered acute and convalescent phases of COVID-19. The material from the prospective study consisted of cDNA or gDNA derived from T cells, B-cell-depleted T cells, or PBMCs. The dataset comprised deeply sampled blood TCRbeta repertoires from subjects exposed to, actively infected with, or recovered from COVID-19. A freely available public database, intended as a resource for researchers studying the immune response to SARS-CoV-2, is where the repertoires were released. Samples came from the ongoing ImmuneRACE study (first 160 participants) plus 1,254 subjects from 6 global collaborators. The sample metadata nearly always contained a de-identified subject ID, COVID-19 status, age in years and sex. Where available, HLA class I and class II types were obtained from metadata supplied by the sample provider rather than from assay-based typing. Results the study describes overall, beyond this receptor: The quantity of clinical and demographic metadata differed by source and by participant and was supplied without curation.

As concerns this clone: It lacks a known antigen. Base qualities were left out, and no much larger clone turns up one base away.

The CDR3, cysteine through phenylalanine, is 16 amino acids long. Here the CDR3 DNA is all that survives: 48 bases in frame from base 1. From V the trimming removes 6 bases and from J it removes 4 bases, while the gene matches leave 15 bases of the junction unaccounted for. CDR1 and CDR2 are drawn from the germline V gene: SGHVS, FQNEAQ. The immunoSEQ Assay, a bias-controlled multiplex PCR, was used to amplify TCRbeta CDR3 regions from genomic DNA. In the authors' own workflow: Nucleated cell counts per sample were estimated from amplification of reference gene primers within the assay. To quantify the absolute abundance of each unique TCRbeta CDR3 rearrangement, sequence reads were collapsed and filtered. Productive Simpson clonality was computed per sample as the square root of Simpson's diversity index over productive rearrangements. The table was pulled from immuneACCESS by TCRdb, which kept in-frame rearrangements only. Such tables lose some clones; where checked, under half of the loss comes from unresolved V genes, and the rest has no known cause. The V and J calls and clone size are taken from that table; D and trimming were inferred from the DNA. Present in this sample are 250,000 to 350,000 clones, 90% of which were seen just once. Around 1.1% of the sample lies in the top ten.

In the prospective study, participants were roughly 18 to 89 years old, resided in about 25 geographic areas of the United States, and were enrolled through a virtual design. In the prospective study, participants were assigned to cohorts based on the clinical history participants reported in a screening survey and a study questionnaire. For ImmuneRACE Cohort 3, a participant was defined as recovered based on two consecutive negative NP/OP PCR tests, clearance by a healthcare professional, or resolution of symptoms. Mobile phlebotomists in the prospective study collected whole blood, serum and a nasopharyngeal or oropharyngeal swab from every participant. Additional blood draws and questionnaires over an approximately two-month period could optionally be provided by prospective study participants. Before DNA extraction, prospective study blood samples were shipped either frozen or at room temperature.

The specimen sequenced was PBMCs or T cells enriched from blood (not recorded which). The V gene is TRBV7-8 and the J gene is TRBJ2-7, and 7 junction bases match TRBD2. The TCR was taken from a woman aged 25 to 39 who had recovered from COVID-19. The CDR3 reads as follows: CASSRARGSALYEQYF. The sequenced DNA is TGTGCCAGCAGTCGAGCCCGCGGGAGCGCCTTATACGAGCAGTACTTC.